Listed here are 6 T cell receptor beta chains from one sample, sequenced in a study of CD8+ T cells in alopecia areata. Investigators isolated RNA and reverse transcribed it into cDNA to act as the sequencing template. Profiled with immunoSEQ multiplex PCR; TCRdb holds only in-frame clones, not every one. The data show over 95,000 clones, roughly 56% seen once. As for treatment: oral pan-JAK inhibitor, 5-10 mg twice daily. Sequenced material: CD4+ T cells sorted from blood, taken at week 24, from a patient treated with tofacitinib. These receptors all stem from a human donor with alopecia areata.

CDR3 region: CASSTTGAQPQHF. The CDR3 coding sequence is TGTGCCAGCAGCACGACGGGGGCTCAGCCCCAGCATTTT. This chain uses TRBV7-2 with TRBJ1-5; the D gene is possibly TRBD1 (6 bases). The germline gives CDR1 SGHTA, CDR2 FQGNSA. The CDR3 is 13 residues long. Trimming stripped 5 bases from V and 6 bases from J, with 11 bases between.

This clone has ten or more counts. The chain carries TRBV29-1 and TRBJ2-1; no clear D gene. The CDR3 spans 14 residues. Per the germline V gene, CDR1 is SQVTM and CDR2 is ANQGSEA. V lost 3 bases and J 11 bases, leaving 20 bases between the germline ends. The chain's CDR3 is CSVDTRSLGGQQFF. DNA for the CDR3: TGCAGCGTTGACACAAGGTCGCTGGGCGGCCAGCAGTTCTTC.

The chain joins TRBV6-6 to TRBJ1-5; D unresolved. Germline V gene lookup returns CDR1 MNHNY and CDR2 SVGAGI (reference sequence). V was trimmed by 6 bases and J by 2 bases, leaving 14 bases between them. This CDR3 contains 15 residues. The CDR3 DNA reads TGTGCCAGCAGCCCCTCAAGGGAAGGCAATCAGCCCCAGCATTTT. This translates into CASSPSREGNQPQHF.

The chain uses TRBV10-2 and TRBJ1-2; D call uncertain. V dropped 7 bases and J dropped 5 bases, with 8 bases sitting between them. CDR3 length: 11 residues. Germline lookup yields CDR1 WSHSY and CDR2 SAAADI. For the CDR3, the DNA is TGCGCCAGCATTGGAACTTATGGCTACACCTTC. It encodes CASIGTYGYTF.

The table lists this clone with a few counts. The genes are TRBV11-3 and TRBJ1-5; D is unresolved. The V end was cut by 5 bases, the J end by 4 bases, with 9 bases between. The CDR3 totals 13 residues. The V gene's germline CDR1 is SGHNT and CDR2 YENEEA. The CDR3 DNA follows: TGTGCCAGCAGCCTCGACGGAAATCAGCCCCAGCATTTT. Protein: CASSLDGNQPQHF.

V is TRBV18 and J is TRBJ1-1; D ambiguous. Germline V CDR1 and CDR2: KGHSH, LQKENI. CDR3 length: 13 residues. V was pared by 1 base and J by 3 bases, with 6 bases between. CDR3 amino acids: CASSPQGYTEAFF. The DNA of the CDR3 is TGTGCCAGCTCACCACAGGGATACACTGAAGCTTTCTTT.